This T cell receptor (beta chain) was recovered during a study of T cell repertoires in cytomegalovirus infection. This clonotype was picked up many times. What it binds is unknown. At one boundary the junction diverges from the germline segment, which might be a read error. The study's findings and limits: HLA-C-restricted CMV clonotypes gave the most frequent clonotype in two of eight donors. There were carriers of CMV plus the relevant HLA, and cumulative public TCR beta family frequency identified them.

This CDR3 region has 17 residues. Per the germline V gene, CDR1 is SEHNR and CDR2 is FQNEAQ (reference sequence). TCRdb independently ran MiXCR on the reads; one entry per CDR3 protein. The sample consists of around 530,000 distinct CDR3 sequences, around 27% of them appearing once. This receptor was identified in a human donor in good health (CMV status not recorded). Some clones in this sample may be carry-over from other donors' samples. Sequenced sample: PBMCs. The chain links TRBV7-9 to TRBJ2-6, with 9 nucleotides matching TRBD1. The CDR3, as DNA: TGTGCCAGCAGCTCCTCCCGGGGGACAGGGCCTTCCAACCTCCTGACTTTC. Translation gives CASSSSRGTGPSNLLTF.